Listed below are T cell receptor beta chains from one sample, sequenced in a study of cytomegalovirus exposure and HLA in healthy donors. Produced via immunoSEQ multiplex PCR; TCRdb's table is partial and in-frame only. The table has 35,000 to 45,000 clones, around half seen once. The specimen was PBMCs. These receptor sequences come from a woman aged 40-49 years in good health and CMV-seropositive. The CDR3 runs from the conserved cysteine through the conserved F or W. D genes are given only for firm matches. The size of a clone is reported for some rows only, either as once, few or many, or as a class for expanded clones.

cdr3_aa	cdr3_nt	clone_size	d_call	v_call	j_call	cdr3_length
CASSYLGGNEQFF	TGTGCCAGCAGTTACCTCGGGGGGAATGAGCAGTTCTTC	NA	TRBD2	TRBV6-5	TRBJ2-1	13
CASSLAGTTSGNTIYF	TGTGCCAGCAGCTTGGCCGGGACAACCTCTGGAAACACCATATATTTT	NA	NA	TRBV5-4	TRBJ1-3	16
CASSNQGANDGYTF	TGTGCCAGCTCAAATCAGGGGGCGAACGATGGCTACACCTTC	once	TRBD1	TRBV18	TRBJ1-2	14
CASTNYPSFVYEQYF	TGTGCCAGCACTAACTACCCTTCGTTCGTCTACGAGCAGTACTTC	NA	NA	TRBV7-2	TRBJ2-7	15
CSARTSGGETQYF	TGCAGCGCTCGAACTAGCGGGGGAGAGACCCAGTACTTC	NA	TRBD2	TRBV29-1	TRBJ2-5	13
CASTISDHEQFF	TGTGCCAGCACAATTAGCGACCATGAGCAGTTCTTC	NA	NA	TRBV6-1	TRBJ2-1	12
CASSPGGSGGLNTGELFF	TGTGCCAGCAGCCCAGGGGGTAGCGGGGGGCTGAACACCGGGGAGCTGTTTTTT	few	TRBD2	TRBV11-2	TRBJ2-2	18
CASTLSRGNEQFF	TGTGCCAGCACCTTGTCCAGGGGCAATGAGCAGTTCTTC	NA	NA	TRBV6-1	TRBJ2-1	13
CASSEGGSHGYTF	TGTGCCAGCAGTGAAGGGGGCAGTCATGGCTACACCTTC	few	NA	TRBV6-1	TRBJ1-2	13
CASSLATAYNEQFF	TGTGCCAGCAGCTTGGCAACCGCCTACAATGAGCAGTTCTTC	NA	NA	TRBV7-9	TRBJ2-1	14
CASSESSSGGAGETQYF	TGCGCCAGCAGTGAGTCGTCTAGCGGGGGGGCAGGGGAGACCCAGTACTTC	once	TRBD2	TRBV10-1	TRBJ2-5	17
CASSLGEELFF	TGTGCCAGCAGCTTGGGCGAGGAGCTGTTTTTT	NA	NA	TRBV11-1	TRBJ2-2	11
CATSIVEGATEAFF	TGTGCCACCAGCATCGTGGAGGGGGCAACTGAAGCTTTCTTT	few	TRBD1	TRBV15	TRBJ1-1	14
CASSPDRDEQYF	TGTGCCAGTAGTCCCGACAGGGACGAGCAGTACTTC	NA	TRBD1	TRBV19	TRBJ2-7	12
CSVVGGANTGELFF	TGCAGCGTTGTAGGGGGTGCCAACACCGGGGAGCTGTTTTTT	NA	NA	TRBV29-1	TRBJ2-2	14
CASSWFRTNTGELFF	TGTGCCAGCAGTTGGTTCAGGACGAACACCGGGGAGCTGTTTTTT	few	NA	TRBV6-6	TRBJ2-2	15
CASILGPYSNQPQHF	TGTGCCAGCATTCTGGGCCCCTATAGCAATCAGCCCCAGCATTTT	NA	NA	TRBV6-1	TRBJ1-5	15
CASSQELGGSYNEQFF	TGTGCCAGCAGCCAAGAATTGGGGGGTTCCTACAATGAGCAGTTCTTC	NA	NA	TRBV4-2	TRBJ2-1	16
CASSLQSKRTTNEKLFF	TGTGCCAGCAGCTTACAGTCGAAGAGGACAACTAATGAAAAACTGTTTTTT	NA	NA	TRBV7-8	TRBJ1-4	17
CASSLYSGKNTGELFF	TGTGCCAGCAGCCTTTACTCCGGGAAGAACACCGGGGAGCTGTTTTTT	few	NA	TRBV4-2	TRBJ2-2	16
CASSLALAGNQETQYF	TGTGCCAGCAGCTTAGCCCTAGCGGGCAACCAAGAGACCCAGTACTTC	NA	TRBD2	TRBV7-8	TRBJ2-5	16
CASSMGPTGEQYF	TGTGCCAGTAGTATGGGCCCCACCGGCGAGCAGTACTTC	NA	NA	TRBV19	TRBJ2-7	13
CAWSDGQSFNSPLHF	TGTGCCTGGAGCGACGGACAAAGTTTTAATTCACCCCTCCACTTT	NA	NA	TRBV30	TRBJ1-6	15
CASRTGQGSNQPQHF	TGTGCCAGCAGGACGGGACAGGGAAGCAATCAGCCCCAGCATTTT	NA	TRBD1	TRBV2	TRBJ1-5	15
CASSKDRDVYGYTF	TGTGCCAGCAGCAAAGACAGGGACGTCTATGGCTACACCTTC	NA	NA	TRBV21-1	TRBJ1-2	14
CASSPGLANQETQYF	TGTGCCAGTAGCCCGGGACTAGCCAATCAAGAGACCCAGTACTTC	few	TRBD2	TRBV19	TRBJ2-5	15
CASSTGDTQYF	TGTGCCAGCAGCACGGGGGATACGCAGTATTTT	few	NA	TRBV5-4	TRBJ2-3	11
CASSLSGGRNEQFF	TGTGCCAGCAGCTTGTCGGGGGGGCGGAATGAGCAGTTCTTC	NA	TRBD2	TRBV11-2	TRBJ2-1	14
CASSREVAGQETQYF	TGTGCCAGCAGTCGAGAGGTAGCGGGACAAGAGACCCAGTACTTC	NA	TRBD2	TRBV2	TRBJ2-5	15
CGPGGSGNTIYF	TGCGGCCCCGGAGGCTCTGGAAACACCATATATTTT	once	NA	TRBV4-3	TRBJ1-3	12
CASSPRGLGELFF	TGCGCCAGCAGCCCCAGGGGGCTGGGGGAGCTGTTTTTT	medium-sized	TRBD1	TRBV4-1	TRBJ2-2	13
CASSLAILTSAGYTF	TGTGCCAGCAGCTTAGCGATCTTGACTTCCGCGGGCTACACCTTC	few	NA	TRBV7-2	TRBJ1-2	15
CASSVGSGGAYNEQFF	TGTGCCAGCAGCGTAGGTTCAGGGGGCGCTTACAATGAGCAGTTCTTC	few	TRBD1	TRBV9	TRBJ2-1	16
CASTKPQGGANVLTF	TGTGCCAGCACCAAACCACAGGGGGGGGCCAACGTCCTGACTTTC	NA	TRBD1	TRBV28	TRBJ2-6	15
CSVSSGGVETQYF	TGCAGCGTATCTAGCGGGGGGGTTGAGACCCAGTACTTC	NA	TRBD2	TRBV29-1	TRBJ2-5	13
CASSTGGVLSYEQYF	TGTGCCAGTAGTACGGGCGGGGTCCTCTCCTACGAGCAGTACTTC	few	NA	TRBV19	TRBJ2-7	15
CASSLAAGLVDTQYF	TGTGCCAGCAGCTTAGCAGCCGGACTCGTCGATACGCAGTATTTT	few	NA	TRBV7-6	TRBJ2-3	15
CASSLDPGNTEAFF	TGTGCCAGCAGCTTAGACCCGGGGAACACTGAAGCTTTCTTT	NA	NA	TRBV7-2	TRBJ1-1	14
CAISESIGQGALYEQYF	TGTGCCATCAGTGAGTCGATAGGACAGGGGGCTCTTTACGAGCAGTACTTC	few	TRBD1	TRBV10-3	TRBJ2-7	17
CASSLVGLGQRQETQYF	TGTGCCAGCAGCTTAGTAGGTTTGGGACAGAGACAAGAGACCCAGTACTTC	NA	TRBD1	TRBV7-6	TRBJ2-5	17
CASSSGQGNTIYF	TGTGCCAGCAGCTCGGGACAGGGAAACACCATATATTTT	NA	TRBD1	TRBV7-2	TRBJ1-3	13
CASSSDRAAEKLFF	TGTGCCAGCAGCTCCGACAGGGCGGCTGAAAAACTGTTTTTT	NA	TRBD1	TRBV7-2	TRBJ1-4	14
CASSFAVQETQYF	TGTGCCAGCAGCTTTGCGGTCCAAGAGACCCAGTACTTC	once	NA	TRBV7-2	TRBJ2-5	13
CASSQLRDTAYGYTF	TGCGCCAGCAGCCAGCTACGGGACACGGCCTATGGCTACACCTTC	NA	NA	TRBV4-1	TRBJ1-2	15
CASSLAGFSNYGYTF	TGTGCCAGCAGCTTGGCCGGTTTCTCTAACTATGGCTACACCTTC	NA	NA	TRBV5-4	TRBJ1-2	15
CASSSGTSGGGQETQYF	TGTGCCAGCAGCTCCGGGACTAGCGGGGGGGGGCAAGAGACCCAGTACTTC	NA	TRBD2	TRBV25-1	TRBJ2-5	17
CASSSDGTGGGRAF	TGTGCCAGCAGCTCAGACGGGACAGGGGGCGGTAGGGCCTTC	NA	TRBD1	TRBV7-2	TRBJ1-2	14
CASSLVQGRNTEAFF	TGTGCCAGCAGCTTGGTTCAGGGTCGGAACACTGAAGCTTTCTTT	NA	NA	TRBV5-4	TRBJ1-1	15
CASSAGLANEQYF	TGTGCCAGCAGCGCGGGACTAGCGAACGAGCAGTACTTC	NA	TRBD2	TRBV11-2	TRBJ2-7	13
CASSEASPRRWQPQHF	TGTGCCAGCAGTGAAGCTTCCCCCAGGAGGTGGCAGCCCCAGCATTTT	once	NA	TRBV6-1	TRBJ1-5	16
CASSPGTGGFGAFF	TGTGCCAGCAGCCCCGGGACAGGGGGCTTCGGGGCTTTCTTT	NA	TRBD1	TRBV25-1	TRBJ1-1	14